These 27 T cell receptor beta chains came from one sample sequenced in a study of T-cell memory formation after mild COVID-19. TCRdb called the 5' RACE reads again in MiXCR, with one record for every CDR3 protein. The sample contains 470,000 or so distinct CDR3 sequences, approximately 20% of which appear only once. Input material: PBMCs or a T cell subset sorted from them (not recorded which). Receptors were obtained from an adult woman who had mild COVID-19 (a few samples of this study predate the infection). Cell type and time point are not known.

V gene TRBV7-2 combines with J gene TRBJ2-7; TRBD2 matches at 7 bases. With 1 base clipped from V and 4 bases from J, the junction kept 7 bases outside the gene matches. Germline CDR1 and CDR2: SGHTA and FQGNSA. The CDR3 consists of 15 residues. The CDR3 region is CASSLGPGGEYEQYF. For the CDR3, the DNA is TGTGCCAGCAGCTTAGGTCCGGGGGGAGAGTACGAGCAGTACTTC.

This clonotype was recorded a few times. V and J are TRBV13 and TRBJ1-1, with TRBD1 as a possible D gene (5 bases). The CDR3 is made up of 14 amino acids. The V and J ends lost 2 bases and 4 bases respectively, with 11 bases between them. Looked up from germline, CDR1 is PRHDT and CDR2 is FYEKMQ (reference sequence). CDR3 nucleotides: TGTGCCAGCAGCTTAAGAGGTGGGACCACTGAAGCTTTCTTT. Its translation is CASSLRGGTTEAFF.

The chain couples TRBV6-5 to TRBJ1-1; the D gene is possibly TRBD1 (6 bases). This CDR3 region has 14 residues. The ends were cut back, 2 bases at V and 3 bases at J, with 10 bases in the middle. The germline V gene has CDR1 MNHEY and CDR2 SVGAGI. The CDR3 reads CASSYTQGDTEAFF. DNA for the CDR3: TGTGCCAGCAGTTACACACAGGGAGACACTGAAGCTTTCTTT.

V and J are TRBV19 and TRBJ2-2, with TRBD1 identical over 8 bases. The CDR3 totals 13 residues. Per the germline V gene, CDR1 is LNHDA and CDR2 is SQIVND (reference sequence). The trim removed 8 bases at V and 7 bases at J, leaving 6 bases unmatched. The chain's CDR3 is CASATGAGGELFF. CDR3 bases: TGTGCCAGTGCGACAGGGGCCGGCGGGGAGCTGTTTTTT.

This clonotype was seen ten or more times. The chain uses TRBV7-2 and TRBJ2-2, with D tentatively TRBD2 (6 bases). The CDR3 is made up of 15 amino acids. Between the trimmed V and J ends, which lost 5 bases and 7 bases, there was a span of 17 bases. CDR1 is SGHTA and CDR2 is FQGNSA in the germline V gene. CDR3 residues: CASSARLGGDGELFF. CDR3 DNA: TGTGCCAGCAGCGCCCGACTAGGAGGGGACGGGGAGCTGTTTTTT.

J is TRBJ2-1 and V is TRBV11-3; D not certain. V was cut by 5 bases and J by 6 bases, with 8 bases left in between. From germline, CDR1 is SGHNT and CDR2 YENEEA. The CDR3 has 12 residues. DNA of the CDR3: TGTGCCAGCAGCCCCAAGCTCAATGAGCAGTTCTTC. Translated, it gives CASSPKLNEQFF.

The chain recombines TRBV5-4 with TRBJ1-6; a possible D gene is TRBD1 (6 bases). CDR3 size: 14 residues. Trimming pared 2 bases from V and 7 bases from J, leaving 10 bases between. CDR1 and CDR2 from the germline V gene are SGHNT and YYREEE (reference sequence). The CDR3 DNA sequence: TGTGCCAGCAGCTTACAGGGAAGGAATTCACCCCTCCACTTT. It specifies CASSLQGRNSPLHF.

This clonotype showed up many times. The chain carries TRBV5-1 and TRBJ1-1; D is possibly TRBD1 (6 bases). Germline CDR1 and CDR2: SGHRS and YFSETQ. V gave up 5 bases and J gave up 3 bases, with 17 bases separating them. CDR3 length: 15 residues. The CDR3 DNA reads TGCGCCAGCAGACGAATGGGGGGCGCGGACACTGAAGCTTTCTTT. The encoded protein is CASRRMGGADTEAFF.

This clonotype was seen at least ten times. The genes are TRBV6-5 and TRBJ2-1; 7 bases fit TRBD2. This CDR3 comprises 15 residues. V gave up 4 bases and J gave up 0 bases; unmatched junction bases: 3. Germline values: CDR1 MNHEY, CDR2 SVGAGI. The DNA for the CDR3 is TGTGCCAGCAGTTCGGGACTACTCTCCTACAATGAGCAGTTCTTC. Translation gives CASSSGLLSYNEQFF.

This clonotype was seen a few times. This rearrangement joins TRBV29-1 to TRBJ2-4; tentative D call: TRBD1 (5 bases). Germline V gene sequence: CDR1 SQVTM, CDR2 ANQGSEA. The CDR3 contains 15 residues. V was pared by 4 bases and J by 0 bases, with 13 bases between. CDR3 residues: CSVGAQGIAKNIQYF. In DNA, the CDR3 is TGCAGCGTTGGGGCCCAGGGAATAGCCAAAAACATTCAGTACTTC.

V gene TRBV6-5 combines with J gene TRBJ1-1; a possible D gene is TRBD1 (6 bases). The CDR3 runs 14 residues. CDR1 is MNHEY and CDR2 is SVGAGI in the germline V gene. The ends were cut back, 5 bases at V and 3 bases at J, with 13 bases in the middle. The CDR3 DNA reads as TGTGCCAGCAGTAGGGACATTGTGGACACTGAAGCTTTCTTT. As protein: CASSRDIVDTEAFF.

This clonotype was detected only a few times. This rearrangement joins TRBV7-2 to TRBJ1-2, with 8 bases identical to TRBD1. This CDR3 comprises 15 residues. Trimming cost V 5 bases and J 7 bases; bases outside gene matches: 12. Germline V gene sequence: CDR1 SGHTA, CDR2 FQGNSA. CDR3 sequence (DNA): TGTGCCAGCAGCCTCCATACAGGGGGAGCTTTTGGCTACACCTTC. This translates into CASSLHTGGAFGYTF.

This clonotype occurred a few times. The chain recombines TRBV19 with TRBJ2-1; 7 bases match TRBD2. The CDR3 has 16 amino acids. CDR1 and CDR2 from the germline V gene are LNHDA and SQIVND (reference sequence). The J segment lost 5 bases and the V segment lost 4 bases, leaving 11 bases of the junction unmatched. CDR3 sequence: CASSKLVAGANNEQFF. DNA for the CDR3: TGTGCCAGTAGTAAGTTAGTGGCGGGAGCGAACAATGAGCAGTTCTTC.

V is TRBV15 and J is TRBJ1-2, with a weak D call TRBD1 (6 bases). Trimming pared 0 bases from V and 4 bases from J, leaving 9 bases between. Germline V gene sequence: CDR1 LNHNV, CDR2 YYDKDF (reference sequence). This CDR3 comprises 14 residues. The CDR3 region is CATSRDRTAYGYTF. As DNA, the CDR3 is TGTGCCACCAGCAGAGATAGGACAGCCTATGGCTACACCTTC.

This clonotype was observed a handful of times. The chain combines TRBV9 with TRBJ2-7, with D uncertain. This CDR3 is 11 amino acids long. CDR1 is SGDLS, CDR2 YYNGEE, per germline. Trimming pared 7 bases from V and 5 bases from J, leaving 10 bases between. CDR3 in amino acids: CASSWLDEQYF. The DNA for the CDR3 is TGTGCCAGCTCTTGGCTGGACGAGCAGTACTTC.

CDR3 sequence reads: CASSSPPGATDTQYF. Written as DNA, the CDR3 is TGTGCCAGCAGTTCCCCTCCGGGGGCCACAGATACGCAGTATTTT. The chain recombines TRBV27 with TRBJ2-3; either TRBD1 or TRBD2 may fit D (6 bases each). Trimming pared 4 bases from V and 2 bases from J, leaving 13 bases between. The CDR3 loop spans 15 amino acids. Per the germline V gene, CDR1 is MNHEY and CDR2 is SMNVEV (reference sequence).

The CDR3 here is CASSPFYGTDTQYF. CDR3 sequence (DNA): TGTGCCAGCAGTCCTTTTTATGGCACAGATACGCAGTATTTT. The rearrangement uses TRBV12-3 or TRBV12-4 and TRBJ2-3; D remains ambiguous. There are 14 residues in the CDR3. V lost 5 bases to trimming and J lost 1 base, with 10 bases between them.

This clonotype has only a few counts. The chain carries TRBV6-5 and TRBJ2-7, with D tentatively TRBD1 or TRBD2 (7 bases each). The CDR3 runs 15 residues. CDR1 is MNHEY and CDR2 is SVGAGI in the germline V gene. The ends were cut back, 2 bases at V and 1 base at J, with 12 bases in the middle. The CDR3 region is CASSYRQGGSYEQYF. The CDR3 DNA follows: TGTGCCAGCAGTTACAGGCAGGGGGGGTCCTACGAGCAGTACTTC.

The chain combines TRBV5-1 with TRBJ2-3; 9 bases match TRBD2. The CDR3 is 16 amino acids. Germline V gene lookup returns CDR1 SGHRS and CDR2 YFSETQ. V was clipped by 3 bases and J by 5 bases; unmatched bases: 10. The CDR3 sequence is CASSYEGGRAGDTQYF. Here the CDR3 DNA reads TGCGCCAGCAGCTATGAAGGCGGGAGGGCCGGAGATACGCAGTATTTT.

The V gene is TRBV7-3, the J gene TRBJ2-1, with 9 bases fitting TRBD1. Unmatched junction bases numbered 9, after V lost 1 base and J lost 8 bases. Germline CDR1 SGHTA, CDR2 FQGTGA. The CDR3 is made up of 16 amino acids. In DNA form, the CDR3 reads TGTGCCAGCAGCTTAAGGGGGACAGGGATTCCAGATGAGCAGTTCTTC. Its translation is CASSLRGTGIPDEQFF.

This clonotype was detected only a few times. The chain has TRBV4-1 and TRBJ2-5; TRBD2 agrees at 10 bases. The CDR3 runs 20 residues. V lost 1 base to trimming and J lost 2 bases; unmatched junction nucleotides: 16. Germline assignment: CDR1 MGHRA and CDR2 YSYEKL. This CDR3 reads CASSQVSASGGRFVQETQYF. CDR3 DNA sequence: TGCGCCAGCAGCCAAGTGTCGGCTAGCGGGGGCCGATTCGTACAAGAGACCCAGTACTTC.

The chain joins TRBV12-3 or TRBV12-4 to TRBJ1-1; no clear D. Deletions cut 6 bases from V and 1 base from J, with 9 bases between. This CDR3 contains 13 residues. DNA for the CDR3: TGTGCCAGCAGCGGACCAGGGAACACTGAAGCTTTCTTT. Translated, it gives CASSGPGNTEAFF.

CDR3 amino acids: CATSDFQQDSHPNEQFF. The CDR3, as DNA: TGTGCCACCAGTGATTTTCAGCAGGACAGCCACCCCAATGAGCAGTTCTTC. The J gene is TRBJ2-1, the V gene TRBV24-1; weak D call: TRBD1 (6 bases). The length of the CDR3 is 17 residues. Deletions cut 1 base from V and 6 bases from J, with 18 bases between. In germline, CDR1 is KGHDR, CDR2 SFDVKD.

V gene TRBV5-6 combines with J gene TRBJ1-5, with D possibly matching TRBD1 (5 bases). Per germline, CDR1 SGHDT and CDR2 YYEEEE. This CDR3 spans 14 amino acids. Trimming stripped 3 bases from V and 6 bases from J, with 13 bases between. CDR3 residues: CASSSAGGGQPQHF. CDR3 coding DNA: TGTGCCAGCAGCTCGGCGGGGGGTGGTCAGCCCCAGCATTTT.

This clonotype occurred a few times. The rearrangement uses TRBV30 and TRBJ2-4; 8 bases are shared with TRBD2. The germline CDR1 and CDR2 sequences are GTSNPN and SVGIG (reference sequence). The V gene end was trimmed by 3 bases and the J gene end by 0 bases; junction bases not matched to a gene: 7. This CDR3 region has 16 residues. CDR3 coding DNA: TGTGCCTGGAGGGATCTAGCGGGTCTAGCCAAAAACATTCAGTACTTC. It is translated as CAWRDLAGLAKNIQYF.

This clonotype has just a few counts. The chain has TRBV6-5 and TRBJ1-1; 8 bases match TRBD1. The CDR3 is 14 residues long. The V segment lost 3 bases and the J segment 1 base; nucleotides outside the gene matches: 1. From germline, CDR1 is MNHEY and CDR2 SVGAGI. For the CDR3, the DNA is TGTGCCAGCAGTTATGACAGGGGGAACACTGAAGCTTTCTTT. Amino acids: CASSYDRGNTEAFF.

V gene TRBV12-3 or TRBV12-4 combines with J gene TRBJ2-7; 9 nucleotides match TRBD2. V lost 5 bases to trimming and J lost 2 bases; unmatched junction nucleotides: 4. The CDR3 is 14 residues long. The chain's CDR3 is CASSVTSGPYEQYF. The CDR3 region has the DNA TGTGCCAGCAGTGTGACTAGCGGACCCTACGAGCAGTACTTC.